The 9 T cell receptor beta chains listed next were all sequenced from one sample in a study of Ad26.COV2.S vaccination and SARS-CoV-2 variants (dated by TCRdb to the early 2020s). The label giving this sample's treatment or condition can be read as: 15 to 20 received Ad26.COV2.S at low or high dose, single or two shots; several received placebo; per-sample allocation not given. Repertoires of vaccine and placebo recipients were sequenced from samples collected on day 63 after the first injection. Libraries were prepared through the immunoSEQ multiplex PCR assay. TCRdb limited this immuneACCESS table to in-frame rearrangements with V and J called. A share of clones is missing; checked studies link under half to unresolved V genes, and the rest is unexplained. The sample includes nearly 400,000 clones, with 70% to 90% observed a single time. Of the sample, under 2% falls within the top ten clones.

Sequencing used peripheral blood, obtained in a trial of Ad26.COV2.S vaccine versus placebo. The origin of the receptors is a person between 18 and 60 years old who received the Ad26.COV2.S COVID-19 vaccine or a placebo.

This clone has a single count. The CDR3 coding sequence is TGTGCCAGCAGCTTCCAACAGGGGCTTGGGACCGGGGAGCTGTTTTTT. This gives the protein CASSFQQGLGTGELFF. This chain connects TRBV5-4 to TRBJ2-2, with 7 positions matching TRBD1. The CDR3 consists of 16 residues. V lost 2 bases, J lost 5 bases, and 9 bases stayed unmatched. Germline CDR1 reads SGHNT; CDR2 reads YYREEE (reference sequence).

CDR3 amino acids: CASSPTGQGRRAFF. The CDR3 nucleotides read TGTGCCAGCAGCCCCACCGGACAGGGCCGCCGAGCTTTCTTT. V is TRBV3-1 (or the pseudogene TRBV3-2) and J is TRBJ1-1; 8 bases are shared with TRBD1. The CDR3 totals 14 residues. The junction had 11 bases not matched to a gene; V was cut back by 4 bases and J by 10 bases. CDR1 and CDR2 (germline): LGHDT, YNNKEL (reference sequence).

The table lists this clone with a count of one. The identical CDR3 is also encoded by other nucleotide sequences in the sample. V and J are TRBV9 and TRBJ1-2; no definite D call. Trimming stripped 4 bases from V and 2 bases from J, with 3 bases between. The CDR3 is 11 residues long. Germline values: CDR1 SGDLS, CDR2 YYNGEE. Here the CDR3 reads CASSRNYGYTF. In DNA, the CDR3 is TGTGCCAGCAGCCGAAACTATGGCTACACCTTC.

The V gene is TRBV28, the J gene TRBJ1-5; D remains ambiguous. V was trimmed by 6 bases and J by 2 bases, leaving 5 bases between them. The germline V gene has CDR1 MDHEN and CDR2 SYDVKM. The CDR3 is made up of 12 amino acids. CDR3 bases: TGTGCCAGCAGAGTCGGCAATCAGCCCCAGCATTTT. It translates to CASRVGNQPQHF.

The chain joins TRBV12-5 to TRBJ2-5; maybe TRBD2 (6 bases). Looked up from germline, CDR1 is LGHNT and CDR2 is FRNRAP. Deletions cut 2 bases from V and 2 bases from J, with 18 bases between. The CDR3 length is 17 residues. CDR3 loop: CASGLQLAKIPQETQYF. The CDR3 DNA is TGTGCTAGTGGTTTGCAGCTAGCGAAGATTCCTCAAGAGACCCAGTACTTC.

The V gene is TRBV3-1 (or the pseudogene TRBV3-2), the J gene TRBJ2-5; D is unresolved. The CDR3 is 12 amino acids. The germline gives CDR1 LGHDT, CDR2 YNNKEL (reference sequence). Trimming cost V 3 bases and J 5 bases, with 7 bases left between them. In nucleotides, the CDR3 is TGTGCCAGCAGCCAGGGAACGGAGACCCAGTACTTC. Its protein product is CASSQGTETQYF.

V and J are TRBV18 and TRBJ2-3; 14 positions match TRBD2. Germline V CDR1 and CDR2: KGHSH, LQKENI. V gave up 2 bases and J gave up 4 bases; unmatched junction bases: 11. This CDR3 region has 19 residues. In nucleotides, the CDR3 is TGTGCCAGCTCACCAGGATCCTTAGGGACTAGCGGGAGTCCAGATACGCAGTATTTT. Encoded protein: CASSPGSLGTSGSPDTQYF.

This chain uses TRBV27 with TRBJ2-7; 11 bases agree with TRBD2. The germline V gene has CDR1 MNHEY and CDR2 SMNVEV (reference sequence). The CDR3 runs to 16 residues. Losses at the gene ends were 6 bases for V and 2 bases for J; bases not matched to a gene: 9. The DNA for the CDR3 is TGTGCCAGCAGCAGGACTAGCGGGCCGCCACCCTACGAGCAGTACTTC. Translated, it gives CASSRTSGPPPYEQYF.

The rearrangement uses TRBV4-3 and TRBJ2-5; TRBD2 aligns across 14 bases. CDR1 and CDR2 from the germline V gene are LGHNA and YSLEER. The CDR3 covers 16 residues. The J segment lost 5 bases and the V segment lost 5 bases, leaving 7 bases of the junction unmatched. The CDR3 DNA reads TGCGCCAGCAGCTCGGGACTAGCGGGAGTGTGGGAGACCCAGTACTTC. Its translation: CASSSGLAGVWETQYF.